This T cell receptor (beta chain) stems from a study of shared clonotypes between healthy human individuals. Notes on the study in general: Donor scarcity curtailed the genetic and exposure-history diversity represented herein.

A word on this clone: What it binds is not known.

It was at deep level that the assay was run. TCRdb's copy holds only in-frame clones and misses some; the assay was immunoSEQ multiplex PCR. This table has fewer than 550,000 clones, nearly 80% appearing once. CDR3 length: 13 amino acids. The germline V gene has CDR1 SGHTA and CDR2 FQGNSA. Trimming removed 4 bases at V and 2 bases at J, with 6 bases between. V is TRBV7-2 and J is TRBJ1-5; no firm D call. The sample comprised PBMCs. The sequence was obtained from a woman between 40 and 55 years old in good health. Some clones in this sample may be carry-over from other donors' samples. CDR3 coding DNA: TGTGCCAGCAGCTCCGAGGGCAATCAGCCCCAGCATTTT. Its translation: CASSSEGNQPQHF.